A single sample gave rise to the 23 T cell receptor beta chains below, sequenced in a study of OX40 agonist ivuxolimab in advanced cancers. The method was immunoSEQ multiplex PCR; TCRdb's version includes in-frame clones alone and lacks a portion of them. The sample has roughly 80,000 clones; around 86% are singletons. The starting material was CD4+ or CD8+ T cells sorted from blood, obtained in a trial of the OX40 agonist ivuxolimab. The receptors originated from an adult with an advanced solid tumor such as melanoma, head and neck, liver or kidney cancer.

The chain combines TRBV7-9 with TRBJ2-7, with 7 positions matching TRBD1. CDR1 and CDR2 (germline): SEHNR, FQNEAQ (reference sequence). The CDR3 totals 16 residues. V lost 6 bases and J lost 3; bases outside the gene matches: 14. The CDR3 region is CASSSLGTAADYEQYF. In DNA form, the CDR3 reads TGTGCCAGCAGTTCACTCGGGACAGCCGCGGACTACGAGCAGTACTTC.

This rearrangement joins TRBV11-1 to TRBJ2-3; no clear D. This CDR3 region has 13 residues. V was trimmed by 5 bases and J by 6 bases, leaving 12 bases between them. Germline-derived CDR1 and CDR2 are SGHAT and FQDESV (reference sequence). CDR3 residues: CASSHLTPDTQYF. The CDR3 DNA sequence: TGTGCCAGCAGCCACCTAACACCGGATACGCAGTATTTT.

This clone was seen only a few times. This chain uses TRBV11-2 with TRBJ2-5, with D unclear. CDR1 and CDR2 from the germline V gene are SGHAT and FQNNGV. The CDR3 spans 11 residues. V lost 5 bases and J lost 5, with 6 bases in between. The CDR3 coding sequence is TGTGCCAGCAGCCCCCACGAGACCCAGTACTTC. Translated, it gives CASSPHETQYF.

This clone was seen once. The CDR3, as DNA: TGTGCCAGCAGCTTGGCCGGGTCACAGGGCTTAAGTGGCTACACCTTC. It is translated as CASSLAGSQGLSGYTF. J is TRBJ1-2 and V is TRBV5-6; possibly TRBD1 for D (6 bases). The length of the CDR3 is 16 residues. The V and J ends lost 0 bases and 7 bases respectively, with 19 bases between them. Germline V gene data show CDR1 as SGHDT and CDR2 as YYEEEE.

This clone came up once. V usage is TRBV7-9 and J usage is TRBJ1-1, with D maybe TRBD1 (6 bases). This CDR3 has 16 residues. Germline V gives CDR1 SEHNR, CDR2 FQNEAQ (reference sequence). V lost 0 bases and J 5 bases, leaving 16 bases between the germline ends. This CDR3 is CASSLARGAAGTEAFF. The CDR3 DNA sequence: TGTGCCAGCAGCTTAGCTCGGGGGGCCGCCGGGACTGAAGCTTTCTTT.

The gene calls are TRBV10-3 and TRBJ1-1; no clear D gene. Germline V gives CDR1 ENHRY, CDR2 SYGVKD. The CDR3 contains 14 residues. V shed 3 bases and J shed 0 bases, with 8 bases lying between them. The CDR3: CAISDHTMNTEAFF. The CDR3 nucleotides read TGTGCCATCAGTGATCACACTATGAACACTGAAGCTTTCTTT.

V and J are TRBV21-1 and TRBJ2-5. TRBV21-1 is labeled a pseudogene. The CDR3 is 19 amino acids. CDR3 coding DNA: TGTGCCAGCAGCAAAGTGGGATCTGTCCGACTGAATCTACAAGAGACCCAGTACTTC. It specifies CASSKVGSVRLNLQETQYF.

This clone was found once. The V call is TRBV5-8, the J call TRBJ2-2; 7 bases match TRBD1. The CDR3 extends over 16 amino acids. CDR1 is SGHTS and CDR2 is YDEGEE in the germline V gene. The V gene end was trimmed by 4 bases and the J gene end by 4 bases; junction bases not matched to a gene: 10. The chain's CDR3 is CASSNGQVTVTGELFF. The CDR3 DNA sequence: TGTGCCAGCAGCAACGGACAGGTTACGGTCACCGGGGAGCTGTTTTTT.

As regards this clone: The CDR3 ends on some other residue instead of the conserved phenylalanine or tryptophan, so this is likely a read error. The rearrangement uses TRBV27 and TRBJ1-2; D is undetermined. Germline assignment: CDR1 MNHEY and CDR2 SMNVEV (reference sequence). V lost 3 bases, J lost 4 bases, and 18 bases lay in between. The CDR3 covers 16 residues. CDR3 amino acids: CASSLGGLLTSYGYTL. In DNA form, the CDR3 reads TGTGCCAGCAGTTTGGGCGGATTGCTTACCTCCTATGGCTACACCCTC.

The chain uses TRBV7-9 and TRBJ1-5; D not certain. Germline CDR1 and CDR2: SEHNR and FQNEAQ (reference sequence). The CDR3 spans 15 residues. V was shortened by 1 base and J by 8 bases, with 15 bases between the two germline ends. Here the CDR3 reads CASSLGALMGEPQHF. The DNA of the CDR3 is TGTGCCAGCAGCTTAGGTGCCTTAATGGGTGAGCCCCAGCATTTT. Using reference TRBV7-9 and TRBJ1-5 for the parts outside the CDR3, the full variable domain is DTGVSQNPRHKITKRGQNVTFRCDPISEHNRLYWYRQTLGQGPEFLTYFQNEAQLEKSRLLSDRFSAERPKGSFSTLEIQRTEQGDSAMYLCASSLGALMGEPQHFGDGTRLSIL.

V is TRBV4-1 and J is TRBJ1-4; unclear D gene. V was cut by 0 bases and J by 10 bases, with 9 bases left in between. CDR3 length: 13 amino acids. CDR1 is MGHRA and CDR2 is YSYEKL in the germline V gene. The CDR3 nucleotides read TGCGCCAGCAGCCAAGAATCGGGGATAAAACTGTTTTTT. Its protein is CASSQESGIKLFF.

This chain connects TRBV10-3 to TRBJ2-1; 9 bases align to TRBD1. V trimming: 3 bases; J trimming: 2 bases; junction bases outside the gene matches: 2. From germline, CDR1 is ENHRY and CDR2 SYGVKD. The CDR3 is made up of 15 amino acids. The CDR3 here is CAISEQGAPYNEQFF. In nucleotides, the CDR3 is TGTGCCATCAGTGAACAGGGGGCACCCTACAATGAGCAGTTCTTC.

This clone appeared a single time. The chain uses TRBV6-1 and TRBJ2-1; 11 bases line up with TRBD1. V gave up 3 bases and J gave up 3 bases; unmatched junction bases: 4. The germline gives CDR1 MNHNS, CDR2 SASEGT. This CDR3 spans 16 amino acids. The CDR3 is CASSDPGQGGYNEQFF. In DNA, the CDR3 is TGTGCCAGCAGTGACCCGGGACAGGGGGGCTACAATGAGCAGTTCTTC.

This chain uses TRBV7-2 with TRBJ2-2, with TRBD1 as a possible D gene (5 bases). The CDR3 sequence is 15 residues long. Between the trimmed V and J ends, which lost 2 bases and 7 bases, there was a span of 14 bases. Germline CDR1 SGHTA, CDR2 FQGNSA. In nucleotides, the CDR3 is TGTGCCAGCAGCTTACCCCCAAGGGGAAACGGGGAGCTGTTTTTT. It translates to CASSLPPRGNGELFF.

This clone showed up just once. The gene calls are TRBV6-5 and TRBJ2-7; D is possibly TRBD1 (5 bases). The CDR3 sequence is 13 residues long. Deletions cut 5 bases from V and 1 base from J, with 9 bases between. From germline, CDR1 is MNHEY and CDR2 SVGAGI. The CDR3 bases are TGTGCCAGCAGTGAAGGGGTTTCCTACGAGCAGTACGTC. Translation: CASSEGVSYEQYV.

The gene calls are TRBV5-1 and TRBJ2-1; D possibly corresponds to TRBD2 (7 bases). This CDR3 contains 17 residues. In germline, CDR1 is SGHRS, CDR2 YFSETQ. Trimming cost V 4 bases and J 2 bases, with 19 bases left between them. The CDR3 DNA sequence: TGCGCCAGCAGCGACGAGGGGGGGACGGTCACCTACAATGAGCAGTTCTTC. Residues: CASSDEGGTVTYNEQFF.

The chain recombines TRBV28 with TRBJ1-2; D might be TRBD1 (6 bases). The CDR3 spans 14 residues. V was pared by 5 bases and J by 3 bases, with 13 bases between. Germline CDR1 reads MDHEN; CDR2 reads SYDVKM. The CDR3, as DNA: TGTGCCAGCAGTCGGGGAGGACAGCACTATGGCTACACCTTC. Its translation: CASSRGGQHYGYTF.

CDR3 nucleotides: TGTGCCAGCAGCTCCCGTTCAGCTGAAGCTTTCTTT. Residues: CASSSRSAEAFF. This chain joins TRBV7-2 and TRBJ1-1; D ambiguous. V was pared by 4 bases and J by 6 bases, with 9 bases between. This CDR3 comprises 12 residues. Germline V CDR1 and CDR2: SGHTA, FQGNSA.

The table lists this clone with a count of one. The chain has TRBV5-1 and TRBJ2-1; the match to TRBD2 covers 8 bases. The germline gives CDR1 SGHRS, CDR2 YFSETQ. The CDR3 spans 15 residues. Germline trimming cut 4 bases from V and 0 bases from J; bases unmatched to any gene: 3. The CDR3 DNA follows: TGCGCCAGCAGCCTTAGCGGGACCTCCTACAATGAGCAGTTCTTC. This encodes CASSLSGTSYNEQFF.

Worth noting for this clone: The CDR3 does not end in the conserved phenylalanine or tryptophan, so this is likely a read error. The DNA is left out, because the CDR3 cannot be placed on it with certainty; the CDR3 is given as TCRdb lists it. The chain carries TRBV9 and TRBJ1-5. CDR1 SGDLS and CDR2 YYNGEE come from the germline V gene. With termini counted, the CDR3 has 10 amino acids. The CDR3 region is CASSVARAKL.

The chain combines TRBV28 with TRBJ1-1; TRBD1 aligns across 7 bases. V lost 6 bases, J lost 4 bases, and 14 bases stayed unmatched. This CDR3 contains 16 residues. Germline V lookup: CDR1 MDHEN, CDR2 SYDVKM. The CDR3 sequence: CASSPLQGPLGTEAFF. CDR3 bases: TGTGCCAGCAGCCCCTTACAGGGGCCCTTGGGCACTGAAGCTTTCTTT.

This chain joins TRBV7-9 and TRBJ1-1; perhaps TRBD1 as D (6 bases). With 2 bases removed from V and 2 bases from J, the gap between germline ends came to 9 bases. The CDR3 extends over 14 amino acids. Germline V CDR1 and CDR2: SEHNR, FQNEAQ (reference sequence). CDR3 in DNA: TGTGCCAGCAGCTTATTAGGGGGTAACACTGAAGCTTTCTTT. Encoded protein: CASSLLGGNTEAFF.

This chain joins TRBV18 and TRBJ1-4; no clear D gene. The V gene's germline CDR1 is KGHSH and CDR2 LQKENI. The CDR3 is made up of 12 amino acids. Trimming shortened V by 2 bases and J by 6 bases, and 4 bases separated the two germline ends. The CDR3 here is CASSPSDEKLFF. In DNA, the CDR3 is TGTGCCAGCTCACCATCGGATGAAAAACTGTTTTTT.